A selection of T cell receptor beta chains follows, all from one sample in a study of Ad26.COV2.S vaccination and SARS-CoV-2 variants. Clones were sequenced by immunoSEQ multiplex PCR, and TCRdb holds only the in-frame ones, with some missing. The table shows 380,000 or so clones, with approximately 86% occurring only once. Sequences were derived from peripheral blood, sampled in a trial of Ad26.COV2.S vaccine versus placebo. Receptors were obtained from a person aged 18 to 59 who received the Ad26.COV2.S COVID-19 vaccine or a placebo. Each CDR3 is given with its conserved first and last residue.

V | CDR3
TRBV10-3 | CATLREPQGYEQFF
TRBV12-3/TRBV12-4 | CASATGAPLHF
TRBV7-6 | CASSTYRPETGELFF
TRBV7-2 | CASSLALGDQPQHF
TRBV9 | CASSISGSDYEQYF
TRBV4-3 | CASSPSTSASANTGELFF
TRBV4-2 | CASSPGLDEQYF
TRBV6-5 | CASSYPGSTEAFF
TRBV7-2 | CASSSKTALHF
TRBV5-6 | CASSFRGGGNTEAFF
TRBV7-2 | CASSLGGGTEAFF
TRBV7-9 | CASSGTRPSDEQFF
TRBV29-1 | CSVGGEKLFF